This T cell receptor (beta chain) was captured in a study of molecular identifiers for immune sequencing clone quantification. Study results and caveats: Underestimated sizes of highly expanded clones could result from identical TCR molecules that share a barcode. Whereas clones above 20 RNA copies held under 1% of naive-cell molecules, they held over 97% of effector molecules.

Trimming removed 2 bases from V and 8 bases from J; junction bases left unmatched: 8. CDR1 and CDR2 (germline): LGHNA, YNFKEQ. The CDR3 length is 17 residues. Naive CD8 T cells were picked out by sorting for CD8+CD4-CCR7+CD45RA+. Note on this clonotype: Its antigen is unknown.

Previously described methods with listed TCR primers produced the bulk TCR libraries. TCRdb reprocessed the PCR reads via MiXCR and lists one record per CDR3 protein. The sample has approximately 500,000 distinct CDR3 sequences, over 20% seen once. The sequence came from a human donor in good health. Some libraries in this study had Jurkat cell RNA spiked in. Sequenced input: naive CD8+ T cells from blood, with Jurkat cell RNA spiked in. Subset described: FACS-sorted CD8+CD4-CCR7+CD45RA+ naive T cells. The gene calls are TRBV4-2 and TRBJ2-2, with 13 bases identical to TRBD2. The CDR3 DNA reads TGTGCCAGCAGCCAATTGAGGACTAGCGGGAGATTTGGGGAGCTGTTTTTT. It codes for CASSQLRTSGRFGELFF.